The 8 T cell receptor beta chains below all came from one sample that was sequenced in a study of blood T cell repertoires in COVID-19. The assay was immunoSEQ multiplex PCR, and TCRdb's table has in-frame clones only and misses some. The data show 160,000 or so clones, 80% to 90% seen once. Sequenced input: PBMCs or T cells enriched from blood (not recorded which). The source is a woman between 45 and 65 years old who had recovered from COVID-19.

This sequence joins TRBV4-3 and TRBJ2-6; 10 nucleotides align to TRBD1. Germline V gene data show CDR1 as LGHNA and CDR2 as YSLEER. CDR3 length: 18 amino acids. Trimming took 5 bases from V and 2 from J; bases not matched to a gene: 9. The CDR3 coding sequence is TGCGCCAGCAGCAAGGACAGGGGGGCTTTGCCTGGGGCCAACGTCCTGACTTTC. Its translation is CASSKDRGALPGANVLTF.

In this sample, this clone turned up once. The gene calls are TRBV18 and TRBJ2-3, with TRBD1 matching over 9 bases. The J segment lost 10 bases and the V segment lost 0 bases, leaving 2 bases of the junction unmatched. The CDR3 extends over 13 amino acids. The V gene's germline CDR1 is KGHSH and CDR2 LQKENI. The CDR3 DNA reads as TGTGCCAGCTCACCACCGGGACAGGGACCGCAGTATTTT. Its translation: CASSPPGQGPQYF.

This chain connects TRBV15 to TRBJ2-6; D uncertain. The CDR3 has 16 amino acids. Deletions cut 3 bases from V and 2 bases from J, with 11 bases between. Germline V gene data show CDR1 as LNHNV and CDR2 as YYDKDF (reference sequence). The chain's CDR3 is CATSSSPRPGANVLTF. The CDR3 nucleotides read TGTGCCACCAGCAGTTCCCCCCGTCCTGGGGCCAACGTCCTGACTTTC.

The chain employs TRBV6-2 or TRBV6-3 and TRBJ2-7, with TRBD2 identical over 12 bases. Looked up from germline, CDR1 is MNHEY and CDR2 is SVGEGT. V trimming: 4 bases; J trimming: 2 bases; junction bases outside the gene matches: 9. The CDR3 covers 17 residues. In DNA form, the CDR3 reads TGTGCCAGCAGTTTGACTAGCGGGAGACCCGCAACCTACGAGCAGTACTTC. The encoded protein is CASSLTSGRPATYEQYF.

This chain connects TRBV18 to TRBJ2-7; 7 bases align to TRBD1. The J segment lost 4 bases and the V segment lost 5 bases, leaving 2 bases of the junction unmatched. Per the germline V gene, CDR1 is KGHSH and CDR2 is LQKENI. The CDR3 consists of 12 residues. The CDR3 sequence: CASSSQGYEQYF. DNA of the CDR3: TGTGCCAGCTCATCACAGGGGTACGAGCAGTACTTC.

The rearrangement uses TRBV18 and TRBJ2-5; 9 bases align to TRBD2. Losses at the gene ends were 2 bases for V and 1 base for J; bases not matched to a gene: 2. This CDR3 contains 15 residues. Germline values: CDR1 KGHSH, CDR2 LQKENI. CDR3 sequence (DNA): TGTGCCAGCTCACCAAGACTAGCGGCCCAAGAGACCCAGTACTTC. It yields the protein CASSPRLAAQETQYF.

This rearrangement joins TRBV9 to TRBJ2-4, with no clear D. Germline V lookup: CDR1 SGDLS, CDR2 YYNGEE. This CDR3 has 11 residues. V was trimmed by 0 bases and J by 11 bases, leaving 6 bases between them. The CDR3 spells CASSVDVFQYF. CDR3 in DNA: TGTGCCAGCAGCGTAGATGTATTTCAGTACTTC.

The rearrangement uses TRBV6-1 and TRBJ2-5; 9 positions agree with TRBD2. Germline V gene lookup returns CDR1 MNHNS and CDR2 SASEGT. Unmatched junction bases numbered 10, after V lost 7 bases and J lost 7 bases. This CDR3 contains 14 residues. For the CDR3, the DNA is TGTGCCAGCATGAGCGGGGGGCGGAGCGGGACCCAGTACTTC. This gives the protein CASMSGGRSGTQYF.